The rows below give T cell receptor beta chains drawn from one sample of a study of T cells in localized non-small cell lung cancer. TCRdb's copy holds only in-frame clones and misses some; the assay was immunoSEQ multiplex PCR. The sample shows approximately 4,600 clones, about 35% of them seen only once. The specimen was lung tumor tissue, collected before any cancer treatment. The receptor set was obtained from a man aged 35 to 69 with stage II squamous cell lung carcinoma. The CDR3 runs from the conserved cysteine through the conserved F or W. D genes are given only for firm matches. Size tells how often a clone was seen (once, few, many) or the class of an expanded clone, and some rows leave it out.

d_call,j_call,v_call,clone_size,cdr3_aa,cdr3_nt
-,TRBJ2-2,TRBV5-1,-,CASSQEGVQNTGELFF,TGCGCCAGCAGTCAGGAGGGAGTCCAGAACACCGGGGAGCTGTTTTTT
-,TRBJ1-5,TRBV6-8,-,CASTGQATGNQPQHF,TGTGCCAGCACTGGACAAGCCACAGGAAATCAGCCCCAGCATTTT
-,TRBJ2-1,TRBV9,-,CASSVGQEIYNEQFF,TGTGCCAGCAGCGTGGGACAAGAGATCTACAATGAGCAGTTCTTC
TRBD2,TRBJ2-3,TRBV29-1,-,CSGLGLAGGDADTQYF,TGCAGCGGCCTGGGACTAGCGGGAGGCGATGCAGATACGCAGTATTTT
TRBD1,TRBJ2-5,TRBV11-3,few,CASSSGQGFGQRETQYF,TGTGCCAGCAGCTCGGGACAGGGGTTTGGGCAGAGGGAGACCCAGTACTTC
-,TRBJ2-2,TRBV19,-,CASSIDLFLLGVSTPNTGELFF,TGTGCCAGTAGTATAGATCTATTCCTATTGGGGGTCTCTACCCCGAACACCGGGGAGCTGTTTTTT
TRBD2,TRBJ2-5,TRBV19,few,CASSIGGRDGQYF,TGTGCCAGTAGTATCGGCGGGAGGGACGGCCAGTACTTC
-,TRBJ2-7,TRBV9,-,CASSGLRSSYEQYF,TGTGCCAGCAGTGGGCTCCGGAGCTCCTACGAGCAGTACTTC
-,TRBJ1-1,TRBV9,few,CASSPRSFMNTEAFF,TGTGCCAGCAGCCCACGTTCCTTCATGAACACTGAAGCTTTCTTT
-,TRBJ2-7,TRBV6-8,few,CASSSGGLASYEQYF,TGTGCCAGCAGTTCTGGGGGTTTGGCCTCCTACGAGCAGTACTTC
-,TRBJ2-1,TRBV2,few,CASSQDARWDGEQFF,TGTGCCAGCAGTCAGGACGCCCGGTGGGACGGTGAGCAGTTCTTC
TRBD2,TRBJ2-1,TRBV28,few,CASRSIAGGTNEQFF,TGTGCCAGCAGATCGATAGCGGGAGGGACCAATGAGCAGTTCTTC
-,TRBJ2-3,TRBV6-8,few,CASSTEARTDTQYF,TGTGCCAGCAGTACAGAGGCTAGGACAGATACGCAGTATTTT
TRBD1,TRBJ1-1,TRBV6-8,few,CASTPYIQGAGTEAFF,TGTGCCAGCACCCCATACATTCAGGGGGCGGGCACTGAAGCTTTCTTT
TRBD2,TRBJ2-1,TRBV6-4,-,CASSEAGLAGNNEQFF,TGTGCCAGCAGTGAAGCGGGACTAGCGGGGAACAATGAGCAGTTCTTC
-,TRBJ1-1,TRBV11-3,-,CASSQGFGENTEAFF,TGTGCCAGCAGCCAGGGATTCGGGGAGAACACTGAAGCTTTCTTT
TRBD1,TRBJ1-3,TRBV11-3,few,CASSLSGGFGNTIYF,TGTGCCAGCAGCTTATCAGGGGGATTCGGAAACACCATATATTTT
TRBD2,TRBJ2-5,TRBV6-8,few,CAIRTSGKETQYF,TGTGCCATAAGGACTAGCGGGAAAGAGACCCAGTACTTC
TRBD1,TRBJ1-1,TRBV11-3,-,CASSHQGARDTEAFF,TGTGCCAGCAGTCATCAGGGGGCGAGGGACACTGAAGCTTTCTTT
-,TRBJ1-2,TRBV6-8,few,CASSGGPGFGYTF,TGTGCCAGCAGTGGGGGGCCAGGGTTTGGCTACACCTTC
-,TRBJ2-7,TRBV9,few,CASSAIKGGEQYF,TGTGCCAGCAGTGCTATAAAGGGTGGCGAGCAGTACTTC
TRBD1,TRBJ2-6,TRBV11-3,-,CASSLQTGSGSGANVLTF,TGTGCCAGCAGCTTACAGACAGGGTCAGGCTCTGGGGCCAACGTCCTGACTTTC
-,TRBJ1-1,TRBV14,-,CASSQAGSHTEAFF,TGTGCCAGCAGCCAAGCGGGCAGCCACACTGAAGCTTTCTTT
-,TRBJ1-1,TRBV23-1,few,CASSQSVGQLPEAFF,TGCGCCAGCAGTCAATCGGTCGGACAGCTACCTGAAGCTTTCTTT
-,TRBJ1-5,TRBV30,-,CAWSVSSLNQPQHF,TGTGCCTGGAGTGTCAGCTCCTTAAATCAGCCCCAGCATTTT
-,TRBJ2-1,TRBV5-1,-,CASSLVLKGGNEQFF,TGCGCCAGCAGCTTGGTTCTGAAGGGAGGCAATGAGCAGTTCTTC
TRBD1,TRBJ2-1,TRBV15,-,CAAGSDRGPNEQFF,TGTGCGGCCGGGTCAGACAGGGGGCCCAATGAGCAGTTCTTC
-,TRBJ2-7,TRBV9,few,CASSVEYGGSYEQYF,TGTGCCAGCAGCGTAGAGTATGGTGGGAGCTACGAGCAGTACTTC
-,TRBJ1-1,TRBV11-3,-,CASSSNSWTAEAFF,TGTGCCAGCAGCTCCAACTCCTGGACAGCGGAAGCTTTCTTT
TRBD2,TRBJ2-3,TRBV30,-,CAWSLAVTDTQYF,TGTGCCTGGAGCCTAGCGGTCACAGATACGCAGTATTTT
-,TRBJ1-2,TRBV12-5,few,CASGSMGYYGYTF,TGTGCTAGTGGTTCGATGGGATACTATGGCTACACCTTC
TRBD1,TRBJ2-3,TRBV9,medium-sized,CASSVHLSGTGRTDTQYF,TGTGCCAGCAGCGTTCACCTTTCCGGGACAGGTAGGACAGATACGCAGTATTTT
-,TRBJ2-1,TRBV30,-,CAWTYRKYNEQFF,TGTGCCTGGACCTATAGGAAGTACAATGAGCAGTTCTTC
-,TRBJ2-7,TRBV11-1,few,CASSRLQGVSEQYF,TGTGCCAGCAGCCGCCTACAGGGAGTAAGCGAGCAGTACTTC
-,TRBJ1-1,TRBV6-8,-,CASSYSKGEVIGEAFF,TGTGCCAGCAGTTACTCGAAAGGCGAGGTTATCGGTGAAGCTTTCTTT
TRBD1,TRBJ2-2,TRBV19,few,CASRDRGRNTGELFF,TGTGCCAGTAGAGACAGGGGACGGAACACCGGGGAGCTGTTTTTT
-,TRBJ2-1,TRBV5-1,-,CASSLGSRQGDEQFF,TGCGCCAGCAGCTTAGGGTCTAGGCAGGGCGATGAGCAGTTCTTC
-,TRBJ2-5,TRBV15,-,CATSIPLAGFAETQYF,TGTGCCACCAGCATACCGCTTGCAGGGTTCGCAGAGACCCAGTACTTC
TRBD2,TRBJ2-4,TRBV30,-,CAWSVPGGAGGSYIQYF,TGTGCCTGGAGTGTACCGGGGGGAGCGGGGGGATCTTACATTCAGTACTTC
TRBD2,TRBJ2-2,TRBV5-1,few,CASSSGRLAGTGELFF,TGCGCCAGCAGCTCGGGACGACTAGCGGGCACCGGGGAGCTGTTTTTT
-,TRBJ1-2,TRBV29-1,-,CSVSPDSVGGYTF,TGCAGCGTTAGTCCCGACAGTGTTGGTGGCTACACCTTC
-,TRBJ2-2,TRBV18,-,CASSPPSQDTGELFF,TGTGCCAGCTCACCACCGTCCCAGGACACCGGGGAGCTGTTTTTT
-,TRBJ1-2,TRBV29-1,-,CSVNLAPGTSYTF,TGCAGCGTTAACCTCGCTCCAGGGACGAGCTACACCTTC
-,TRBJ1-1,TRBV9,-,CASSSPGSNTEAFF,TGTGCCAGCAGCTCGCCAGGTTCCAACACTGAAGCTTTCTTT
TRBD1,TRBJ1-2,TRBV19,-,CASTTGDWGYTF,TGTGCCAGTACCACAGGGGATTGGGGCTACACCTTC
-,TRBJ1-5,TRBV19,-,CASSMGGTLIYSNQPQHF,TGTGCCAGTAGTATGGGTGGCACCCTAATTTATAGCAATCAGCCCCAGCATTTT
-,TRBJ1-2,TRBV9,medium-sized,CASSVGRGSHYGYTF,TGTGCCAGCAGCGTAGGGCGGGGATCTCACTATGGCTACACCTTC
-,TRBJ1-1,TRBV19,-,CASSIDLFRSKGENTEAFF,TGTGCCAGTAGTATAGATCTATTTCGAAGCAAGGGGGAGAACACTGAAGCTTTCTTT
-,TRBJ1-2,TRBV28,few,CASSVSNYGYTF,TGTGCCAGCAGCGTCTCCAACTATGGCTACACCTTC
TRBD1,TRBJ1-4,TRBV6-8,medium-sized,CAIRGTGNEKLFF,TGTGCCATCAGGGGGACGGGAAATGAAAAACTGTTTTTT
-,TRBJ1-3,TRBV9,few,CASSVSVTGNTIYF,TGTGCCAGCAGCGTTTCTGTCACTGGAAACACCATATATTTT
-,TRBJ1-2,TRBV6-8,few,CAISEGDYGYTF,TGTGCCATTTCGGAGGGAGACTATGGCTACACCTTC
-,TRBJ1-2,TRBV2,-,CASSRVPYGYTF,TGTGCCAGCAGTAGGGTTCCCTATGGCTACACCTTC
TRBD2,TRBJ2-2,TRBV6-8,-,CASTVGLIGTGELFF,TGTGCCAGCACGGTGGGACTAATAGGAACCGGGGAGCTGTTTTTT
-,TRBJ1-1,TRBV15,medium-sized,CATSRDHFTWEDTEAFF,TGTGCCACCAGCAGAGATCACTTTACGTGGGAAGACACTGAAGCTTTCTTT
TRBD1,TRBJ2-5,TRBV30,few,CAWTQVTGGGETQYF,TGTGCCTGGACGCAGGTGACAGGGGGCGGAGAGACCCAGTACTTC
-,TRBJ1-2,TRBV19,once,CASSIDRGATRGYTF,TGTGCCAGTAGTATAGATCGAGGAGCGACTAGGGGCTACACCTTC
TRBD1,TRBJ1-5,TRBV19,-,CASSIDLPQGEIWPQHF,TGTGCCAGTAGTATAGATCTACCGCAGGGGGAAATTTGGCCCCAGCATTTT
TRBD2,TRBJ2-7,TRBV5-1,-,CASSYGLAGYEQYF,TGCGCCAGCAGTTATGGACTAGCGGGCTACGAGCAGTACTTC